This T cell receptor (beta chain) was retrieved from a study of T cell responses to AZD1222 COVID-19 vaccine. The CDR3 contains 15 residues. Germline-derived CDR1 and CDR2 are SGHRS and YFSETQ. Unmatched junction bases numbered 6, after V lost 4 bases and J lost 3 bases. Notes on this clone: Its antigen is not identified.

Libraries were prepared by immunoSEQ multiplex PCR; TCRdb keeps only in-frame clonotypes and omits some of them. The sample consists of 100,000 to 150,000 clones, around 92% of them appearing once. Study-wide results and limits: Vaccine-related CD4 TCRs covered spike, predominating at 160-218 and 743-854. The sample set comprised mostly white British donors with more females, and clonal diversity was possibly underestimated. Baseline testing showed seropositivity in only six AZD1222 recipients. No day 14 peak samples; only post-peak repertoires were characterized.

This TCR was sampled from an adult who received the AZD1222 COVID-19 vaccine. The source material was peripheral blood, sampled 28 days after the second AZD1222 dose. V and J are TRBV5-1 and TRBJ2-1, with 8 bases lining up with TRBD2. In DNA form, the CDR3 reads TGCGCCAGCAGCGCTCCGGGACTAGGCTACAATGAGCAGTTCTTC. The encoded protein is CASSAPGLGYNEQFF.